This passage covers 10 T cell receptor beta chains from one sample sequenced in a study of T cell changes during pregnancy in multiple sclerosis. The table came from immunoSEQ multiplex PCR; TCRdb's copy has only in-frame clones and leaves some out. Seen here are about 36,000 clones, 93% observed once, and the top ten hold about 0.41%. The specimen was CD4+ T cells from peripheral blood mononuclear cells, collected in the first trimester of pregnancy. These TCRs come from a female donor with multiple sclerosis, enrolled in a pregnancy study.

This chain connects TRBV5-4 to TRBJ2-7; no clear D. CDR3 length equals 13 residues. CDR1 is SGHNT, CDR2 YYREEE, per germline (reference sequence). The V and J ends lost 0 bases and 3 bases respectively, with 7 bases between them. For the CDR3, the DNA is TGTGCCAGCAGCTTGGACGGGTACTACGAGCAGTACTTC. Translating gives CASSLDGYYEQYF.

V usage is TRBV29-1 and J usage is TRBJ2-1, with D maybe TRBD1 (6 bases). The CDR3 extends over 11 amino acids. The V and J ends lost 5 bases and 5 bases respectively, with 7 bases between them. Germline CDR1 reads SQVTM; CDR2 reads ANQGSEA. CDR3 DNA sequence: TGCAGCGTTCACAGGGACAATGAGCAGTTCTTC. It specifies CSVHRDNEQFF.

In its sample, this clone was seen once. The chain recombines TRBV5-4 with TRBJ2-7, with 9 positions matching TRBD2. The germline CDR1 and CDR2 sequences are SGHNT and YYREEE (reference sequence). The CDR3 totals 15 residues. Germline trimming cut 2 bases from V and 4 bases from J; bases unmatched to any gene: 7. The DNA of the CDR3 is TGTGCCAGCAGCTTCTTCGCGGGGGGGCAATACGAGCAGTACTTC. The encoded protein is CASSFFAGGQYEQYF.

The genes are TRBV7-8 and TRBJ1-2; maybe TRBD1 (6 bases). The V gene's germline CDR1 is SGHVS and CDR2 FQNEAQ. This CDR3 has 15 amino acids. The V end lost 5 bases, the J end lost 7 bases, and 20 bases lay between the germline ends. The CDR3 here is CASSQGSAGYSGYTF. Here the CDR3 DNA reads TGTGCCAGCAGCCAGGGGTCGGCAGGTTACTCTGGCTACACCTTC.

The rearrangement joins TRBV9 to TRBJ1-4; 11 bases fit TRBD1. The CDR3 spans 15 residues. The trim removed 3 bases at V and 4 bases at J, leaving 2 bases unmatched. Germline loops: CDR1 SGDLS, CDR2 YYNGEE. For the CDR3, the DNA is TGTGCCAGCAGCGACGGGACAGGGGGTAATGAAAAACTGTTTTTT. It translates to CASSDGTGGNEKLFF.

V gene TRBV6-5 combines with J gene TRBJ2-7; D remains unclear. The germline gives CDR1 MNHEY, CDR2 SVGAGI. This CDR3 comprises 13 residues. Deletions cut 2 bases from V and 3 bases from J, with 8 bases between. The CDR3 sequence: CASSYGRGYEQYF. CDR3 in DNA: TGTGCCAGCAGTTACGGCCGCGGCTACGAGCAGTACTTC.

The CDR3 sequence is CASSPEGSGHRTDTQYF. CDR3 DNA sequence: TGTGCCAGCAGTCCGGAGGGTAGCGGGCACCGCACAGATACGCAGTATTTT. The chain employs TRBV6-4 and TRBJ2-3, with TRBD2 identical over 7 bases. This CDR3 is 17 amino acids long. CDR1 is MRHNA, CDR2 SNTAGT, per germline. V lost 5 bases, J lost 1 base, and 12 bases stayed unmatched.

The chain employs TRBV5-1 and TRBJ2-7; TRBD1 matches 8 bases. CDR1 and CDR2 (germline): SGHRS, YFSETQ. V trimming: 4 bases; J trimming: 7 bases; junction bases outside the gene matches: 4. The CDR3 extends over 12 amino acids. The CDR3 bases are TGCGCCAGCAGCCTGACAGGGGAAGAGCAGTACTTC. As protein: CASSLTGEEQYF.

The V and J genes are TRBV27 and TRBJ1-4; D is possibly TRBD1 (5 bases). Germline lookup yields CDR1 MNHEY and CDR2 SMNVEV (reference sequence). Trimming left V 4 bases short and J 7 bases short, with 25 bases between. The CDR3 is 18 residues long. The DNA of the CDR3 is TGTGCCAGCAGTTCCCTCGGGGGGGACGCAGGACTCGTTGAAAAACTGTTTTTT. This translates into CASSSLGGDAGLVEKLFF. The entire variable domain, with the rest obtained from reference TRBV27 and TRBJ1-4, is as follows: EAQVTQNPRYLITVTGKKLTVTCSQNMNHEYMSWYRQDPGLGLRQIYYSMNVEVTDKGDVPEGYKVSRKEKRNFPLILESPSPNQTSLYFCASSSLGGDAGLVEKLFFGSGTQLSVL.

In its sample, this clone was seen once. The chain carries TRBV27 and TRBJ2-1; 8 positions match TRBD2. CDR1 and CDR2 (germline): MNHEY, SMNVEV (reference sequence). V shed 5 bases, J shed 6 bases, and the junction held 6 bases outside the gene matches. The CDR3 sequence is 14 residues long. The CDR3 sequence: CASSDLAGVNEQFF. CDR3 DNA: TGTGCCAGCAGTGATCTAGCGGGTGTCAATGAGCAGTTCTTC.